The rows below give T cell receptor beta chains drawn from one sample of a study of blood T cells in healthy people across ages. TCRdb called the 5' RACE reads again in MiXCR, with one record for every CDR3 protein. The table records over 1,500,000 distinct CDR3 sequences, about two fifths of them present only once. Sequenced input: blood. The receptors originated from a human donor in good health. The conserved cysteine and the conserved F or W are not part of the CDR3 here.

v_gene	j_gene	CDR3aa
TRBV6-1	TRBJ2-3	AGSEAGGITDTQY
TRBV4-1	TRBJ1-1	ASSQDPTGEAF
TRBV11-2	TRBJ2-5	ASSLTGAWWQETQY
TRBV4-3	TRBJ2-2	ASSPNSFNTGELF
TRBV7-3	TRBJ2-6	ASSPRQGLRSGANVLT
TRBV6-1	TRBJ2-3	ASSEVGDRTDTQY
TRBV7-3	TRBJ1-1	ASSSPLGPAF
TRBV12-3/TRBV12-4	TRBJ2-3	ASSLMRGDTQY
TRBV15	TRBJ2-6	ATSRDRGGSGANVLT
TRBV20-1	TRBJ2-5	SARDLFAGGRKGETQY
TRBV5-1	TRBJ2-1	ASSVGGLAYNEQF
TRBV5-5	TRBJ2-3	ASSLVVGGSDTQY
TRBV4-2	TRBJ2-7	ASSQASRSYEQY
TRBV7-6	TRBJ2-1	ASSALAGASYNEQF
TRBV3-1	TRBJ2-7	ASSQDFGTPTYEQY
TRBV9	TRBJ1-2	ASSVAAAQGYT
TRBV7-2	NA	ASSPAGIREQY